This TCR beta chain was identified in a study of OX40 agonist ivuxolimab in advanced cancers. This clone has more than one count but fewer than ten. CDR1 SGDLS and CDR2 YYNGEE come from the germline V gene. CDR3 length: 15 amino acids. The J segment lost 5 bases and the V segment lost 3 bases, leaving 9 bases of the junction unmatched. Method: immunoSEQ multiplex PCR; TCRdb's copy keeps in-frame clones and lacks some. The table has 65,000 to 80,000 clones, more than 70% seen once. The origin of this receptor is an adult with an advanced solid tumor such as melanoma, head and neck, liver or kidney cancer. The sample consisted of CD4+ or CD8+ T cells sorted from blood, taken in a trial of the OX40 agonist ivuxolimab. The chain recombines TRBV9 with TRBJ2-3, with 7 bases matching TRBD1. The CDR3 loop is CASSEGAAVIDTQYF. The CDR3 bases are TGTGCCAGCAGCGAGGGGGCAGCGGTTATAGATACGCAGTATTTT.